The clone carrying this TCR beta chain was picked up a small number of times. This specimen comes from a study of CD8 T cells in Susac syndrome. CDR1 is SQVTM and CDR2 is ANQGSEA in the germline V gene. The V gene lost 3 bases and the J gene lost 2 bases, with 8 bases spanning the gap. This CDR3 contains 12 residues. Random hexamers served to reverse transcribe roughly 0.5 to 1 ug RNA. One entry per CDR3 protein, called by TCRdb with MiXCR from the immunoSEQ multiplex PCR reads. The table includes 110,000 to 150,000 distinct CDR3 sequences, 94% detected once. Sequences were obtained from CD8+ T cells from PBMCs. The sequence was obtained from a human donor in good health. The chain couples TRBV29-1 to TRBJ2-7; D is unresolved. The CDR3 region is CSVDGPAYEQYF. CDR3 nucleotide sequence: TGCAGCGTTGATGGTCCCGCCTACGAGCAGTACTTC.